This T cell receptor beta chain was captured by sequencing in a study of T cells in Graves' hyperthyroidism and ophthalmopathy. The CDR3 has 14 amino acids. The V gene end was trimmed by 11 bases and the J gene end by 4 bases; junction bases not matched to a gene: 10. CDR1 is SNHLY and CDR2 is FYNNEI in the germline V gene. General study results and limits: Most thyroid clonotypes expanded above 0.001 appeared in blood too.

In regard to this clonotype: As yet, its antigen is unknown.

Graves' hyperthyroidism showing no ophthalmopathy progression within 18 months was considered stable. Clinical symptoms, serum thyroxine, TRAb, thyroid ultrasound and orbital computed tomography informed diagnoses. It was around 11 ml of fresh peripheral blood that supplied the PBMCs. From RNA transcripts, TCR beta CDR3 regions were amplified. In the first-round RT-PCR of the TCR CDR3, the HTBI primer set was used. TCRdb passed the multiplex PCR reads through MiXCR, listing each CDR3 protein once. The sample shows under 450,000 distinct CDR3 sequences, around a sixth of them seen only once. Material: blood. The chain carries TRBV2 and TRBJ2-2; 7 bases line up with TRBD1. The source is a woman aged 18-29 years with Graves' hyperthyroidism. The CDR3 DNA is TGTGCCCACAAGCTCAGGACAGGCACCGGGGAGCTGTTTTTT. This sequence encodes CAHKLRTGTGELFF.